Reported below is one TCR beta chain. In the original workflow: Estimation of nucleated cell counts relied on the amplification of reference gene primers. The method was immunoSEQ multiplex PCR; TCRdb's version includes in-frame clones alone and lacks a portion of them. That table is the source of V, J and clone size, and D and trimming were worked out from the DNA. This sample has roughly 80,000 clones, with approximately 83% found just once. V was clipped by 5 bases and J by 4 bases; unmatched bases: 4. In germline, CDR1 is MDHEN, CDR2 SYDVKM. The CDR3 totals 13 residues. The sample belongs to a study of blood T cell repertoires in COVID-19. Study information: The United States, Italy and Spain were the sources of the acute and convalescent COVID-19 samples. The analysed material was cDNA or gDNA that came from T cells, B-cell-depleted T cells, or PBMCs.

The source material was peripheral blood. This TCR was sampled from a human donor in a cohort sampled during active COVID-19. J is TRBJ1-1 and V is TRBV28; 7 bases line up with TRBD1. CDR3: CASSAQGSTEAFF. The CDR3 DNA reads TGTGCCAGCAGTGCACAGGGGAGCACTGAAGCTTTCTTT.